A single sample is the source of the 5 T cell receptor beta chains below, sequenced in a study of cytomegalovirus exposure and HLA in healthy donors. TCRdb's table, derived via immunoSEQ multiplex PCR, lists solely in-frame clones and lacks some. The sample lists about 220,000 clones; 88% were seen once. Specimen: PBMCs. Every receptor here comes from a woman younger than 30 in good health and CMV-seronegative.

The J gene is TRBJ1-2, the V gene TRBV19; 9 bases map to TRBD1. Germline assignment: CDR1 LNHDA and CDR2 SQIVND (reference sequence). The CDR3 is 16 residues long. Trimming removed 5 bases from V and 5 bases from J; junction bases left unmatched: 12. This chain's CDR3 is CASSQNRGRSEYGYTF. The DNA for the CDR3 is TGTGCCAGTAGTCAGAACAGGGGGCGGAGTGAGTATGGCTACACCTTC.

The CDR3 is CASSGGTGTGELFF. The DNA for the CDR3 is TGTGCCAGCAGTGGCGGGACGGGCACCGGGGAGCTGTTTTTT. The chain recombines TRBV6-1 with TRBJ2-2; D is possibly TRBD2 (6 bases). Trimming took off 4 bases at V and 4 bases at J, with 10 bases between the two ends. The CDR3 runs to 14 residues. Germline assignment: CDR1 MNHNS and CDR2 SASEGT.

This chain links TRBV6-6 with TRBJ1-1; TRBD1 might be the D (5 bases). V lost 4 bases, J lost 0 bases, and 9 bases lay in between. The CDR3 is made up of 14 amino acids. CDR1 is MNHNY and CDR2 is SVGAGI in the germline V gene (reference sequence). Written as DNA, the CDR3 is TGTGCCAGCAGTTCAGGGTTCCTGAACACTGAAGCTTTCTTT. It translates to CASSSGFLNTEAFF.

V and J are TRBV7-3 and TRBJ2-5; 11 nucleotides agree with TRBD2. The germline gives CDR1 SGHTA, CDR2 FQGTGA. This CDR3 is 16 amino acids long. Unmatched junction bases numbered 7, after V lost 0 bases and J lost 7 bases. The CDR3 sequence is CASSLTVAGGPGTQYF. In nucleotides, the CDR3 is TGTGCCAGCAGCTTAACGGTAGCGGGAGGGCCAGGGACCCAGTACTTC.

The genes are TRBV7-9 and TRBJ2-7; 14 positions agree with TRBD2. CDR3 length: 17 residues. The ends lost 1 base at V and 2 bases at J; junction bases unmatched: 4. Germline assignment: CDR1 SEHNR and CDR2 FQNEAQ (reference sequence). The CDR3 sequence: CASSLGGLAGAAYEQYF. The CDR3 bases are TGTGCCAGCAGCTTAGGGGGACTAGCGGGAGCGGCCTACGAGCAGTACTTC.